A single sample is the source of the 19 T cell receptor beta chains below, sequenced in a study of T-cell reconstitution after alpha-beta-depleted transplantation in children. The authors prepared the TCRbeta library with unique molecular identifiers. From the PCR reads, TCRdb called clonotypes with MiXCR, one entry per CDR3 protein. The table includes about 980,000 distinct CDR3 sequences, roughly 29% detected once. The sequenced sample was PBMCs, mostly from graft donor cells, obtained 360 days after TCRalphabeta/CD19-depleted stem cell transplant. These receptors all stem from a boy under three years old who had a stem cell transplant for SCID, so the T cells may come from the graft donor.

In this sample, this clonotype turned up a few times. The chain has TRBV7-8 and TRBJ2-3; 7 bases fit TRBD1. The V segment lost 2 bases and the J segment 4 bases; nucleotides outside the gene matches: 6. The CDR3 is 15 amino acids. CDR1 is SGHVS and CDR2 is FQNEAQ in the germline V gene. The CDR3: CASSLTTGSADTQYF. DNA of the CDR3: TGTGCCAGCAGCTTAACGACAGGGTCGGCAGATACGCAGTATTTT.

This clonotype was detected a few times. The chain couples TRBV5-1 to TRBJ2-3, with D perhaps matching TRBD1 (5 bases). The V gene's germline CDR1 is SGHRS and CDR2 YFSETQ. The length of the CDR3 is 16 residues. Trimming left V 0 bases short and J 4 bases short, with 15 bases between. The CDR3 reads CASSLDGAGQADTQYF. The CDR3 DNA reads TGCGCCAGCAGCTTGGATGGGGCAGGGCAGGCAGATACGCAGTATTTT.

This clonotype was seen more than once but under ten times. This chain uses TRBV29-1 with TRBJ1-2; TRBD1 matches 9 bases. V gave up 5 bases and J gave up 4 bases; unmatched junction bases: 5. The germline V gene has CDR1 SQVTM and CDR2 ANQGSEA. The CDR3 has 13 amino acids. The CDR3: CSVYRGLGYGYTF. In nucleotides, the CDR3 is TGCAGCGTTTACAGGGGGCTGGGCTATGGCTACACCTTC.

The V and J genes are TRBV4-1 and TRBJ2-1, with D perhaps matching TRBD1 (6 bases). Trimming took off 4 bases at V and 8 bases at J, with 15 bases between the two ends. The CDR3 loop spans 14 amino acids. Germline CDR1 reads MGHRA; CDR2 reads YSYEKL. The CDR3 region has the DNA TGCGCCAGCAGCCGAACCGGGACACGCTATGAGCAGTTCTTC. Translating gives CASSRTGTRYEQFF.

In its sample, this clonotype was seen a few times. This sequence joins TRBV27 and TRBJ2-2; TRBD2 might be the D (6 bases). The CDR3 is 14 residues long. V was shortened by 6 bases and J by 6 bases, with 14 bases between the two germline ends. The germline CDR1 and CDR2 sequences are MNHEY and SMNVEV (reference sequence). This chain's CDR3 is CASRPRRASGELFF. CDR3 coding DNA: TGTGCCAGCAGGCCGCGGAGGGCCTCCGGGGAGCTGTTTTTT.

This clonotype was observed a handful of times. The chain recombines TRBV6-1 with TRBJ2-2, with D perhaps TRBD1 (5 bases). Trimming removed 2 bases from V and 0 bases from J, with 7 bases in between. Germline V gives CDR1 MNHNS, CDR2 SASEGT. The CDR3 length is 15 residues. CDR3 sequence reads: CASSEYRPNTGELFF. The CDR3 coding sequence is TGTGCCAGCAGTGAATACAGGCCGAACACCGGGGAGCTGTTTTTT.

The table lists this clonotype with a few counts. The V call is TRBV5-1, the J call TRBJ2-5, with 7 positions matching TRBD1. The CDR3 runs to 15 residues. Germline-derived CDR1 and CDR2 are SGHRS and YFSETQ. V shed 0 bases and J 3 bases; nucleotides not matched to a gene: 5. This CDR3 is CASSLVTGLEETQYF. The CDR3 region has the DNA TGCGCCAGCAGCTTGGTGACAGGGTTAGAAGAGACCCAGTACTTC.

This clonotype was seen a handful of times. The chain joins TRBV10-2 to TRBJ2-3; 16 bases match TRBD2. V shed 6 bases and J 1 base; nucleotides not matched to a gene: 13. CDR3 size: 20 residues. The germline CDR1 and CDR2 sequences are WSHSY and SAAADI. CDR3 nucleotides: TGCGCCAGCAGCCCTCCTCCGGGACTAGCGGGGGGGAGCGGCACAGATACGCAGTATTTT. Translation: CASSPPPGLAGGSGTDTQYF.

This clonotype was seen at least ten times. This chain uses TRBV2 with TRBJ1-2; 9 bases are a match to TRBD1. The CDR3 loop spans 14 amino acids. J gave up 8 bases and V 8 bases, and 12 bases lay outside the gene matches. Germline V gene lookup returns CDR1 SNHLY and CDR2 FYNNEI. The CDR3 DNA follows: TGTGCCAGCGGGCCCGGGACAGGGCCGGGGGGCTACACCTTC. Its translation is CASGPGTGPGGYTF.

This clonotype has a handful of counts. The rearrangement uses TRBV15 and TRBJ2-1; D might be TRBD2 (7 bases). Germline CDR1 reads LNHNV; CDR2 reads YYDKDF (reference sequence). This CDR3 contains 16 residues. V was pared by 0 bases and J by 5 bases, with 14 bases between. In DNA, the CDR3 is TGTGCCACCAGCAGAGATATGGGGGGGCCCCACAATGAGCAGTTCTTC. Its protein product is CATSRDMGGPHNEQFF.

V and J are TRBV5-1 and TRBJ1-3; maybe TRBD1 (5 bases). The germline V gene has CDR1 SGHRS and CDR2 YFSETQ. V lost 5 bases to trimming and J lost 0 bases, with 18 bases between them. The CDR3 has 17 amino acids. CDR3 protein: CASSLRGEGRSGNTIYF. CDR3 DNA: TGCGCCAGCAGTCTTCGAGGGGAGGGCCGCTCTGGAAACACCATATATTTT. The full variable domain, with the rest looked up from reference TRBV5-1 and TRBJ1-3, is KAGVTQTPRYLIKTRGQQVTLSCSPISGHRSVSWYQQTPGQGLQFLFEYFSETQRNKGNFPGRFSGRQFSNSRSEMNVSTLELGDSALYLCASSLRGEGRSGNTIYFGEGSWLTVV.

This clonotype came up a few times. This rearrangement joins TRBV15 to TRBJ2-1; D is possibly TRBD1 (5 bases). The CDR3 covers 17 residues. Germline V gene sequence: CDR1 LNHNV, CDR2 YYDKDF (reference sequence). With 3 bases removed from V and 8 bases from J, the gap between germline ends came to 23 bases. CDR3: CATSREVGLVGPDEQFF. The CDR3 DNA reads TGTGCCACCAGCAGGGAAGTGGGGCTAGTCGGACCGGATGAGCAGTTCTTC.

The rearrangement joins TRBV30 to TRBJ2-7; tentatively, D is TRBD1 (5 bases). The ends were cut back, 4 bases at V and 2 bases at J, with 9 bases in the middle. Germline assignment: CDR1 GTSNPN and CDR2 SVGIG (reference sequence). The CDR3 totals 12 residues. CDR3 in amino acids: CAWTRQTYEQYF. DNA of the CDR3: TGTGCCTGGACCCGACAGACCTACGAGCAGTACTTC.

The genes are TRBV5-1 and TRBJ1-2; perhaps TRBD1 as D (5 bases). CDR1 and CDR2 from the germline V gene are SGHRS and YFSETQ. The CDR3 spans 16 residues. V gave up 1 base and J gave up 0 bases, with 13 bases separating them. CDR3 DNA sequence: TGCGCCAGCAGCTTGTCGATGGGGGGAGCTAACTATGGCTACACCTTC. It specifies CASSLSMGGANYGYTF.

The gene calls are TRBV7-6 and TRBJ2-6; the D gene is possibly TRBD2 (6 bases). Trimming removed 1 base at V and 0 bases at J, with 16 bases between. The CDR3 contains 19 residues. Germline V gives CDR1 SGHVS, CDR2 FNYEAQ. The CDR3 protein is CASSLVDRDWSSGANVLTF. The CDR3 bases are TGTGCCAGCAGCTTAGTGGACCGGGACTGGAGCTCTGGGGCCAACGTCCTGACTTTC.

This chain joins TRBV12-3 or TRBV12-4 and TRBJ1-3, with D maybe TRBD1 (5 bases). The CDR3 contains 16 residues. Trimming left V 3 bases short and J 2 bases short, with 14 bases between. CDR3 residues: CASSLSGTSAGNTIYF. As DNA, the CDR3 is TGTGCCAGCAGTTTGTCTGGGACCAGCGCTGGAAACACCATATATTTT.

The gene calls are TRBV12-3 or TRBV12-4 and TRBJ1-1; unclear D gene. CDR3 size: 13 residues. The V and J ends lost 6 bases and 4 bases respectively, with 12 bases between them. DNA of the CDR3: TGTGCCAGCAGCGGGATTCCGGGCACTGAAGCTTTCTTT. Its translation: CASSGIPGTEAFF.

The gene calls are TRBV20-1 and TRBJ2-3, with 8 bases lining up with TRBD2. The germline V gene has CDR1 DFQATT and CDR2 SNEGSKA (reference sequence). This CDR3 has 13 amino acids. This chain's CDR3 is CSLIAGLADTQYF. For the CDR3, the DNA is TGCAGCTTGATAGCGGGGCTGGCAGATACGCAGTATTTT.

The rearrangement links TRBV2 to TRBJ1-3; D unclear. V was trimmed by 3 bases and J by 0 bases, leaving 6 bases between them. The CDR3 is made up of 14 amino acids. The germline CDR1 and CDR2 sequences are SNHLY and FYNNEI. CDR3 loop: CASSESGSGNTIYF. DNA for the CDR3: TGTGCCAGCAGTGAGTCAGGCTCTGGAAACACCATATATTTT.